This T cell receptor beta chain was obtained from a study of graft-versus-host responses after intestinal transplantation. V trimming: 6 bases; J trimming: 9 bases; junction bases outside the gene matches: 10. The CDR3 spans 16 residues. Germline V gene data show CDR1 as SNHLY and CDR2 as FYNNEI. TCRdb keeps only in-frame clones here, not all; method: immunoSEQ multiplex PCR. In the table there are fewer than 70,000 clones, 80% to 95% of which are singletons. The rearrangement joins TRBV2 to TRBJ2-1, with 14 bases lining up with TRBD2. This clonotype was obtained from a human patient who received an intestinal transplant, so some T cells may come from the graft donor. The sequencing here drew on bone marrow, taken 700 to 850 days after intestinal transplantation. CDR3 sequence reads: CASSKLTSGGASEQFF. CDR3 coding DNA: TGTGCCAGCAGCAAGCTGACTAGCGGGGGGGCCAGTGAGCAGTTCTTC.